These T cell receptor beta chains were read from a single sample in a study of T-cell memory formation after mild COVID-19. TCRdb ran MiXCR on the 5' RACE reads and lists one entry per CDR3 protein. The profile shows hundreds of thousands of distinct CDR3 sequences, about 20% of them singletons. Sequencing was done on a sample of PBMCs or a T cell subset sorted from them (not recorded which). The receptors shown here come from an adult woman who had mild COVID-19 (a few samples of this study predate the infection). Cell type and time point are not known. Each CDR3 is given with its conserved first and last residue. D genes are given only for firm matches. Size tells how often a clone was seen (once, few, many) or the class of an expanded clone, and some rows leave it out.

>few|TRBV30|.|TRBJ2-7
CAWSAGPLYEQYF
TGTGCCTGGAGCGCGGGACCGCTCTACGAGCAGTACTTC
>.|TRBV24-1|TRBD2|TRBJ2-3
CATSDSGLVSSADTQYF
TGTGCCACCAGTGATTCCGGACTAGTCAGTTCCGCAGATACGCAGTATTTT
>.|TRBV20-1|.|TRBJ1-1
CSARGVLVGRIDLNTEAFF
TGCAGTGCTAGAGGAGTTTTAGTCGGACGGATCGACCTGAACACTGAAGCTTTCTTT
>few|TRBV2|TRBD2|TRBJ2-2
CASSEEASGTTGELFF
TGTGCCAGCAGTGAAGAGGCTAGCGGGACCACCGGGGAGCTGTTTTTT
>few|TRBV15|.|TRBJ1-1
CAITPGVNTEAFF
TGTGCCATCACGCCTGGGGTGAACACTGAAGCTTTCTTT
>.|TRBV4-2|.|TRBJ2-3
CASSRTQFTDTQYF
TGTGCCAGCAGCCGAACCCAGTTCACAGATACGCAGTATTTT
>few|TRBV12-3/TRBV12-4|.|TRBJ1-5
CASSLLSQPQHF
TGTGCCAGCAGTTTGTTGTCTCAGCCCCAGCATTTT
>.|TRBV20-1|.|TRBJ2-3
CSAGFPSIWGVSTDTQYF
TGCAGTGCTGGCTTCCCCTCGATTTGGGGGGTTAGCACAGATACGCAGTATTTT
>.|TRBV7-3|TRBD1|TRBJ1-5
CASSQDRESNQPQHF
TGTGCCAGCAGCCAAGACAGGGAAAGCAATCAGCCCCAGCATTTT
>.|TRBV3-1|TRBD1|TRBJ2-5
CASSQDPTGAQETQYF
TGTGCCAGCAGCCAAGACCCTACAGGGGCCCAAGAGACCCAGTACTTC
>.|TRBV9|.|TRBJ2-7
CASSVKLRYEQYF
TGTGCCAGCAGCGTTAAGCTGCGCTACGAGCAGTACTTC
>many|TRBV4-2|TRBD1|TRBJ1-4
CASSQAAQGNNEKLFF
TGTGCCAGCAGCCAAGCCGCACAGGGGAATAATGAAAAACTGTTTTTT
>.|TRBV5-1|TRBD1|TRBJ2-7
CASSVRDSPYEQYF
TGCGCCAGCAGCGTCCGGGACAGTCCCTACGAGCAGTACTTC
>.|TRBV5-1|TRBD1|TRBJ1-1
CASSIWTGKNEAFF
TGCGCCAGCAGCATATGGACAGGGAAGAATGAAGCTTTCTTT
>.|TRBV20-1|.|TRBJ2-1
CSARGTAGYNEQFF
TGCAGTGCTAGGGGGACAGCGGGATACAATGAGCAGTTCTTC
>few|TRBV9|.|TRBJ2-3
CASSVEVRSTDTQYF
TGTGCCAGCAGCGTAGAGGTGAGGAGCACAGATACGCAGTATTTT
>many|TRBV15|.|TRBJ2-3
CATSRDGGFDTQYF
TGTGCCACCAGCAGAGACGGGGGCTTCGATACGCAGTATTTT
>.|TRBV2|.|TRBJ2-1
CASSELENEQFF
TGTGCCAGCAGTGAATTGGAGAATGAGCAGTTCTTC
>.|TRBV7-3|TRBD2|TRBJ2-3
CASSEPNGAGGTDTQYF
TGTGCCAGCAGCGAACCGAATGGAGCGGGGGGCACAGATACGCAGTATTTT
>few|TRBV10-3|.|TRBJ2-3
CAISESAPSGADTQYF
TGTGCCATCAGTGAGTCGGCCCCTAGTGGCGCAGATACGCAGTATTTT